One sample yielded the 30 T cell receptor beta chains listed below, sequenced in a study of blood T cell repertoires in COVID-19. Sequencing used immunoSEQ multiplex PCR; TCRdb keeps in-frame clones, though not all of them. The sample lists about 270,000 clones, 80% to 90% occurring once. The sample taken for sequencing was PBMCs or T cells enriched from blood (not recorded which). These receptors were obtained from a woman under 40 with acute COVID-19.

This chain uses TRBV19 with TRBJ2-6; 8 bases map to TRBD1. The V gene end was trimmed by 6 bases and the J gene end by 2 bases; junction bases not matched to a gene: 6. Looked up from germline, CDR1 is LNHDA and CDR2 is SQIVND (reference sequence). The CDR3 is made up of 16 amino acids. CDR3 in amino acids: CASSLMTGAGANVLTF. The CDR3 coding sequence is TGTGCCAGTAGCCTCATGACAGGGGCTGGGGCCAACGTCCTGACTTTC.

This clone was detected only once. This chain uses TRBV7-9 with TRBJ2-2; TRBD1 aligns across 7 bases. Germline values: CDR1 SEHNR, CDR2 FQNEAQ (reference sequence). The CDR3 is 16 amino acids. Losses at the gene ends were 1 base for V and 0 bases for J; bases not matched to a gene: 2. CDR3 coding DNA: TGTGCCAGCAGCTTAGAGGGGGCTTCGAACACCGGGGAGCTGTTTTTT. Protein sequence: CASSLEGASNTGELFF.

The rearrangement links TRBV5-4 to TRBJ2-7, with D possibly being TRBD1 (6 bases). Per germline, CDR1 SGHNT and CDR2 YYREEE (reference sequence). This CDR3 has 13 residues. The V end lost 3 bases, the J end lost 3 bases, and 10 bases lay between the germline ends. The CDR3 DNA sequence: TGTGCCAGCAGCTCCCGGGACAACTACGAGCAGTACTTC. Its translation is CASSSRDNYEQYF.

The CDR3 here is CASSITGGPSYEQYF. In DNA form, the CDR3 reads TGTGCCAGTAGTATAACGGGAGGCCCATCCTACGAGCAGTACTTC. The rearrangement joins TRBV19 to TRBJ2-7; 7 bases agree with TRBD2. Trimming took 2 bases from V and 1 from J; bases not matched to a gene: 5. CDR1 and CDR2 from the germline V gene are LNHDA and SQIVND (reference sequence). The CDR3 has 15 amino acids.

The V and J genes are TRBV6-5 and TRBJ2-7, with 8 positions matching TRBD2. The trim removed 6 bases at V and 5 bases at J, leaving 6 bases unmatched. This CDR3 has 13 residues. Germline V gene sequence: CDR1 MNHEY, CDR2 SVGAGI. The CDR3 spells CASSRLASHEQYF. The CDR3 DNA reads TGTGCCAGCAGCAGACTAGCGAGTCACGAGCAGTACTTC.

The J gene is TRBJ1-1, the V gene TRBV13; 11 bases are shared with TRBD1. The V segment lost 5 bases and the J segment 5 bases; nucleotides outside the gene matches: 10. Germline V lookup: CDR1 PRHDT, CDR2 FYEKMQ (reference sequence). This CDR3 spans 16 amino acids. In DNA, the CDR3 is TGTGCCAGCAGCCTTAGGACAGGGGGCTTGGGGACTGAAGCTTTCTTT. Amino acids: CASSLRTGGLGTEAFF.

The chain combines TRBV19 with TRBJ1-5; 7 positions agree with TRBD1. V lost 7 bases, J lost 1 base, and 7 bases stayed unmatched. The CDR3 has 15 amino acids. Looked up from germline, CDR1 is LNHDA and CDR2 is SQIVND (reference sequence). The CDR3 is CASIPSGQSNQPQHF. The CDR3, as DNA: TGTGCCAGTATCCCGTCGGGACAGAGCAATCAGCCCCAGCATTTT. The whole variable domain, filled in from reference TRBV19 and TRBJ1-5, reads DGGITQSPKYLFRKEGQNVTLSCEQNLNHDAMYWYRQDPGQGLRLIYYSQIVNDFQKGDIAEGYSVSREKKESFPLTVTSAQKNPTAFYLCASIPSGQSNQPQHFGDGTRLSIL.

The rearrangement links TRBV6-5 to TRBJ2-2, with D hard to call. Germline V lookup: CDR1 MNHEY, CDR2 SVGAGI. Trimming left V 8 bases short and J 0 bases short, with 4 bases between. CDR3 length equals 12 residues. For the CDR3, the DNA is TGTGCCAGCTGGCCGAACACCGGGGAGCTGTTTTTT. Amino acid sequence: CASWPNTGELFF.

Comments on this clone: The sample holds other DNA sequences that translate to the same CDR3. The chain recombines TRBV2 with TRBJ1-2; 8 positions match TRBD1. Trimming took 8 bases from V and 4 from J; bases not matched to a gene: 3. Germline CDR1 SNHLY, CDR2 FYNNEI. This CDR3 has 12 residues. CDR3 bases: TGTGCCAGCCGACAGGGGATCTATGGCTACACCTTC. This encodes CASRQGIYGYTF. Using reference TRBV2 and TRBJ1-2 for the parts outside the CDR3, the full variable domain is EPEVTQTPSHQVTQMGQEVILRCVPISNHLYFYWYRQILGQKVEFLVSFYNNEISEKSEIFDDQFSVERPDGSNFTLKIRSTKLEDSAMYFCASRQGIYGYTFGSGTRLTVV.

A note on this clone: In the same sample, other DNA sequences code for this CDR3. The chain uses TRBV5-1 and TRBJ2-7; 7 nucleotides line up with TRBD1. This CDR3 region has 13 residues. The germline gives CDR1 SGHRS, CDR2 YFSETQ. With 0 bases clipped from V and 6 bases from J, the junction kept 3 bases outside the gene matches. The DNA for the CDR3 is TGCGCCAGCAGCTTGGACAGGGGTGGCGAGCAGTACTTC. Encoded protein: CASSLDRGGEQYF.

The sample holds one count of this clone. The rearrangement uses TRBV19 and TRBJ2-4; 11 nucleotides line up with TRBD1. V dropped 4 bases and J dropped 8; count of bases not matched to a gene: 7. The CDR3 consists of 15 residues. Germline CDR1 is LNHDA and CDR2 is SQIVND (reference sequence). CDR3 in DNA: TGTGCCAGTAGTACCCAGGGACAGGGGGTTGACATTCAGTACTTC. This codes for CASSTQGQGVDIQYF.

This chain links TRBV28 with TRBJ2-7, with TRBD2 as a possible D gene (6 bases). The germline V gene encodes CDR1 MDHEN and CDR2 SYDVKM. This CDR3 region has 15 residues. V was trimmed by 6 bases and J by 8 bases, leaving 23 bases between them. CDR3 DNA: TGTGCCAGCAGGCGTCCGGGAGTAGCGGAAGGGAAGCAGTACTTC. Amino acid sequence: CASRRPGVAEGKQYF.

V gene TRBV27 combines with J gene TRBJ1-1; weak D call: TRBD1 (6 bases). The germline V gene encodes CDR1 MNHEY and CDR2 SMNVEV (reference sequence). The CDR3 covers 14 residues. The germline V and J ends were trimmed by 3 bases and 2 bases, with 10 bases remaining between them. The DNA for the CDR3 is TGTGCCAGCAGTTTCAGGGGAATAAACACTGAAGCTTTCTTT. Protein: CASSFRGINTEAFF.

This clone is a singleton in its sample. The chain uses TRBV30 and TRBJ2-1, with 7 bases aligning to TRBD1. The germline V gene encodes CDR1 GTSNPN and CDR2 SVGIG (reference sequence). The CDR3 is 13 amino acids. V was pared by 1 base and J by 10 bases, with 7 bases of the junction left unmatched. Here the CDR3 reads CAWSAGTASEQFF. CDR3 nucleotide sequence: TGTGCCTGGAGTGCCGGGACAGCTTCAGAGCAGTTCTTC.

This chain uses TRBV7-2 with TRBJ1-1; TRBD1 agrees at 8 bases. The CDR3 spans 15 residues. V dropped 2 bases and J dropped 6; count of bases not matched to a gene: 8. Germline lookup yields CDR1 SGHTA and CDR2 FQGNSA. CDR3 protein: CASSLQRTGSSEAFF. DNA for the CDR3: TGTGCCAGCAGCTTACAGAGGACAGGGTCGTCTGAAGCTTTCTTT.

The genes are TRBV4-2 and TRBJ2-3; D may be TRBD2 (5 bases). The CDR3 length is 15 residues. V dropped 0 bases and J dropped 2 bases, with 9 bases sitting between them. From germline, CDR1 is LGHNA and CDR2 YNFKEQ. CDR3 nucleotide sequence: TGTGCCAGCAGCCAAGATCTAGCAATCACAGATACGCAGTATTTT. This translates into CASSQDLAITDTQYF.

This chain joins TRBV12-3 or TRBV12-4 and TRBJ2-3; D is possibly TRBD2 (6 bases). The CDR3 spans 13 residues. Trimming took off 5 bases at V and 6 bases at J, with 12 bases between the two ends. CDR3 residues: CASSRLVSDTQYF. The CDR3 DNA reads TGTGCCAGCAGTCGACTAGTGTCCGATACGCAGTATTTT.

The chain recombines TRBV28 with TRBJ2-3; tentatively, D is TRBD2 (6 bases). Germline-derived CDR1 and CDR2 are MDHEN and SYDVKM. This CDR3 has 17 amino acids. Trimming cost V 7 bases and J 2 bases, with 22 bases left between them. The chain's CDR3 is CASKFGGDSTVTDTQYF. In nucleotides, the CDR3 is TGTGCCAGCAAATTTGGAGGGGACTCAACGGTCACAGATACGCAGTATTTT.

This chain connects TRBV3-1 (or the pseudogene TRBV3-2) to TRBJ2-1; 7 bases fit TRBD2. Looked up from germline, CDR1 is LGHDT and CDR2 is YNNKEL (reference sequence). The V gene end was trimmed by 0 bases and the J gene end by 6 bases; junction bases not matched to a gene: 20. The CDR3 has 20 residues. The CDR3 is CASSQDRHTSVNVRGNEQFF. CDR3 nucleotide sequence: TGTGCCAGCAGCCAAGATCGGCACACTAGCGTAAACGTTCGTGGCAATGAGCAGTTCTTC.

The V call is TRBV7-6, the J call TRBJ2-1, with 7 bases lining up with TRBD2. Unmatched junction bases numbered 9, after V lost 1 base and J lost 3 bases. Germline V gene lookup returns CDR1 SGHVS and CDR2 FNYEAQ. The length of the CDR3 is 17 residues. The CDR3 loop reads CASSLVFGTSVYNEQFF. CDR3 in DNA: TGTGCCAGCAGCTTAGTTTTTGGTACTAGCGTCTACAATGAGCAGTTCTTC.

CDR3 loop: CASSIPGYNEQFF. In DNA form, the CDR3 reads TGTGCCAGTAGTATTCCGGGGTACAATGAGCAGTTCTTC. The chain combines TRBV19 with TRBJ2-1, with a weak D call TRBD2 (5 bases). Germline assignment: CDR1 LNHDA and CDR2 SQIVND (reference sequence). V lost 3 bases and J lost 4, with 7 bases in between. The length of the CDR3 is 13 residues.

The V call is TRBV28, the J call TRBJ2-2, with TRBD2 matching 10 bases. Germline V gives CDR1 MDHEN, CDR2 SYDVKM. The CDR3 spans 15 residues. V trimming: 3 bases; J trimming: 9 bases; junction bases outside the gene matches: 7. In DNA form, the CDR3 reads TGTGCCAGCAGTTTTTCGGGACTAGCGCGACGGGAGCTGTTTTTT. It yields the protein CASSFSGLARRELFF.

The rearrangement links TRBV18 to TRBJ2-1; 12 bases are a match to TRBD2. Looked up from germline, CDR1 is KGHSH and CDR2 is LQKENI. This CDR3 comprises 18 residues. V was clipped by 3 bases and J by 7 bases; unmatched bases: 13. The CDR3 nucleotides are TGTGCCAGCTCACCGAGAAACGGACTAGCGGGAAGTAGTAATGAGCAGTTCTTC. This gives the protein CASSPRNGLAGSSNEQFF.

The gene calls are TRBV28 and TRBJ2-5; 7 nucleotides align to TRBD1. Germline-derived CDR1 and CDR2 are MDHEN and SYDVKM. V trimming: 1 base; J trimming: 4 bases; junction bases outside the gene matches: 3. This CDR3 is built from 14 residues. In DNA, the CDR3 is TGTGCCAGCAGTTTATTTCGGACAGGAGAGACCCAGTACTTC. This codes for CASSLFRTGETQYF.

This clone was seen a single time. This CDR3 is CASSLAGTSGSHTQYF. Here the CDR3 DNA reads TGTGCCAGCAGCTTAGCTGGGACTAGCGGGAGTCATACGCAGTATTTT. V is TRBV7-8 and J is TRBJ2-3; TRBD2 aligns across 14 bases. CDR1 is SGHVS, CDR2 FQNEAQ, per germline. The CDR3 is 16 residues long. Unmatched junction bases numbered 3, after V lost 0 bases and J lost 7 bases.

The V gene is TRBV11-1, the J gene TRBJ2-1, with 9 bases lining up with TRBD2. Germline CDR1 is SGHAT and CDR2 is FQDESV (reference sequence). The J segment lost 4 bases and the V segment lost 1 base, leaving 5 bases of the junction unmatched. The CDR3 covers 16 residues. CDR3 sequence (DNA): TGTGCCAGCAGCTTAGATAGGCTAGCGGGATACAATGAGCAGTTCTTC. Its translation: CASSLDRLAGYNEQFF.

The chain couples TRBV4-2 to TRBJ2-3; 10 bases line up with TRBD2. After removal of 1 base from V and 1 base from J, the junction contained 11 bases not matched to a gene. Germline loops: CDR1 LGHNA, CDR2 YNFKEQ. There are 19 residues in the CDR3. The CDR3 sequence is CASSQGFLAGEEGTDTQYF. The DNA for the CDR3 is TGTGCCAGCAGCCAAGGGTTCCTAGCGGGAGAAGAAGGCACAGATACGCAGTATTTT.

This chain links TRBV7-3 with TRBJ1-1; perhaps TRBD1 as D (6 bases). The CDR3 spans 15 residues. V was cut by 5 bases and J by 1 base, with 14 bases left in between. In germline, CDR1 is SGHTA, CDR2 FQGTGA. In nucleotides, the CDR3 is TGTGCCAGCAGCAAGGGGGGGACGGCGAACACTGAAGCTTTCTTT. Its translation: CASSKGGTANTEAFF.

V gene TRBV3-1 (or the pseudogene TRBV3-2) combines with J gene TRBJ2-3; 9 bases agree with TRBD2. Looked up from germline, CDR1 is LGHDT and CDR2 is YNNKEL (reference sequence). CDR3 length equals 15 residues. The V and J ends lost 3 bases and 5 bases, in that order; junction bases with no gene match: 6. Here the CDR3 DNA reads TGTGCCAGCAGCCAGCCTGGAGCGGGAGGAGATACGCAGTATTTT. It yields the protein CASSQPGAGGDTQYF.

The chain is built from TRBV15 and TRBJ1-5; D is possibly TRBD1 (6 bases). This CDR3 region has 15 residues. Trimming shortened V by 9 bases and J by 4 bases, and 19 bases separated the two germline ends. CDR1 is LNHNV and CDR2 is YYDKDF in the germline V gene (reference sequence). This CDR3 is CATSPQGSINQPQHF. The CDR3 region has the DNA TGTGCCACGAGCCCACAGGGCTCGATAAATCAGCCCCAGCATTTT.